This passage covers 3 T cell receptor beta chains from one sample sequenced in a study of blood T cells in healthy people across ages. A J-beta primer mix and a sample-barcoded 5' primer were used in a second PCR of roughly 6 to 11 cycles. Via MiXCR, TCRdb re-called the 5' RACE reads, giving one row per CDR3 protein. Of roughly 1,100,000 distinct CDR3 sequences in the sample, under 30% were seen once. These records were also assigned to another study, of T cells of mothers and their children.

Sequenced: blood. These receptor sequences come from a girl aged 2-10 years in good health.

The V gene is TRBV20-1, the J gene TRBJ1-2; D is undetermined. Germline lookup yields CDR1 DFQATT and CDR2 SNEGSKA (reference sequence). V lost 4 bases, J lost 4 bases, and 7 bases lay in between. There are 11 residues in the CDR3. The CDR3 coding sequence is TGCAGTGCTATTCTGTCCTATGGCTACACCTTC. This codes for CSAILSYGYTF.

This clonotype came up a few times. The rearrangement uses TRBV7-2 and TRBJ1-4; 10 bases match TRBD1. V trimming: 6 bases; J trimming: 9 bases; junction bases outside the gene matches: 4. The CDR3 contains 13 residues. The germline gives CDR1 SGHTA, CDR2 FQGNSA. As DNA, the CDR3 is TGTGCCAGCAGTCCCGACAGGGGGCAAAAACTGTTTTTT. Residues: CASSPDRGQKLFF.

This rearrangement joins TRBV13 to TRBJ2-7; 7 nucleotides line up with TRBD1. The CDR3 is 17 residues long. The V gene end was trimmed by 2 bases and the J gene end by 4 bases; junction bases not matched to a gene: 14. Germline values: CDR1 PRHDT, CDR2 FYEKMQ (reference sequence). CDR3 loop: CASSLSVLGGGGYEQYF. The CDR3, as DNA: TGTGCCAGCAGCTTATCGGTCCTAGGGGGCGGAGGTTACGAGCAGTACTTC.